The clone carrying this T cell receptor (beta chain) appeared a single time. V lost 1 base, J lost 3 bases, and 6 bases stayed unmatched. The CDR3 consists of 15 residues. These data originate in a study of blood T cell repertoires in COVID-19. Sequenced by immunoSEQ multiplex PCR; TCRdb stores in-frame clones only, minus some. The table shows 200,000 to 250,000 clones, with roughly nine tenths occurring only once. Sequencing was performed on peripheral blood. V and J are TRBV23-1 and TRBJ2-7, with TRBD2 matching 7 bases. TRBV23-1 is filed as an ORF, its function uncertain. This sequence was found in a woman aged 45-59 years with acute or convalescent COVID-19. The CDR3 region is CASSQFQASGYEQYF. Written as DNA, the CDR3 is TGCGCCAGCAGTCAATTTCAGGCTAGCGGCTACGAGCAGTACTTC.